Included here is one T cell receptor (beta chain) sequence, with context. Assay: immunoSEQ multiplex PCR; the TCRdb copy retains only in-frame clones and omits some. The sample holds some 400,000 clones, around 87% seen once. The entry originates in a study of blood T cell repertoires in COVID-19. The trim removed 5 bases at V and 2 bases at J, leaving 8 bases unmatched. CDR1 SEHNR and CDR2 FQNEAQ come from the germline V gene (reference sequence). CDR3 length equals 17 residues. This TCR was sampled from a human donor in a cohort sampled during active COVID-19. V gene TRBV7-9 combines with J gene TRBJ2-1, with TRBD2 matching 11 bases. The sequenced material came from peripheral blood. CDR3 sequence: CASSDIAGGPTYNEQFF. In nucleotides, the CDR3 is TGTGCCAGCAGCGATATAGCGGGAGGGCCGACCTACAATGAGCAGTTCTTC.